The 17 T cell receptor beta chains below were found in one sample sequenced in a study of spatial heterogeneity in lung cancer. MiXCR, applied by TCRdb to the 5' RACE reads, yields one record per CDR3 protein. The sample carries over 9,500 distinct CDR3 sequences, approximately 15% recorded once. Time point here: sample taken at primary tumor resection. Unsorted samples of tumor, nontumor lung or frozen PBMC had their whole RNA sequenced. The specimen comprised PBMCs, sampled at surgery. The receptors shown here come from a male donor with early-stage non-small cell lung cancer.

This clonotype was observed at least ten times. The V gene is TRBV7-9, the J gene TRBJ1-1, with unresolved D. V was pared by 5 bases and J by 4 bases, with 17 bases between. CDR1 is SEHNR and CDR2 is FQNEAQ in the germline V gene (reference sequence). The CDR3 is 15 amino acids. The CDR3 DNA reads TGTGCCAGCAGCCCAAGGGTCGGGCGGGTCACTGAAGCTTTCTTT. This translates into CASSPRVGRVTEAFF.

This clonotype was observed at least ten times. The chain links TRBV5-1 to TRBJ2-1; a weak D match, TRBD2 (6 bases). CDR1 is SGHRS and CDR2 is YFSETQ in the germline V gene. Trimming took off 2 bases at V and 9 bases at J, with 21 bases between the two ends. The CDR3 has 16 residues. CDR3 in DNA: TGCGCCAGCAGCTTCGGAGGGGCGGGATTGCTTGCTGAGCAGTTCTTC. Translation: CASSFGGAGLLAEQFF.

The sample holds many counts of this clonotype. The chain uses TRBV24-1 and TRBJ2-7; D is possibly TRBD1 (5 bases). Trimming removed 3 bases from V and 3 bases from J, with 8 bases in between. This CDR3 has 13 amino acids. In germline, CDR1 is KGHDR, CDR2 SFDVKD. The CDR3 reads CATSDRGLYEQYF. Here the CDR3 DNA reads TGTGCCACCAGTGATAGGGGTCTCTACGAGCAGTACTTC.

The sample holds a few counts of this clonotype. This chain uses TRBV7-3 with TRBJ2-1; 9 nucleotides match TRBD1. The CDR3 consists of 15 residues. The germline V gene encodes CDR1 SGHTA and CDR2 FQGTGA. V lost 5 bases, J lost 4 bases, and 6 bases stayed unmatched. CDR3: CASSQGQGIYNEQFF. The CDR3, as DNA: TGTGCCAGCAGCCAGGGACAGGGAATTTACAATGAGCAGTTCTTC.

This clonotype has a handful of counts. The chain recombines TRBV18 with TRBJ1-2; possibly TRBD1 for D (6 bases). The germline CDR1 and CDR2 sequences are KGHSH and LQKENI. Trimming shortened V by 2 bases and J by 6 bases, and 10 bases separated the two germline ends. CDR3 length: 13 residues. CDR3: CASSPGGWDGYTF. CDR3 nucleotide sequence: TGTGCCAGCTCACCAGGGGGCTGGGATGGCTACACCTTC.

This chain links TRBV19 with TRBJ2-7; 7 bases map to TRBD1. J lost 2 bases, V lost 4 bases, and 5 bases had no gene match. CDR1 LNHDA and CDR2 SQIVND come from the germline V gene (reference sequence). This CDR3 region has 14 residues. CDR3 nucleotides: TGTGCCAGTAGTACGCCGGGACAGCCCTACGAGCAGTACTTC. Protein: CASSTPGQPYEQYF.

The chain joins TRBV7-9 to TRBJ2-1, with D perhaps TRBD1 (6 bases). The germline CDR1 and CDR2 sequences are SEHNR and FQNEAQ (reference sequence). CDR3 length equals 16 residues. The V gene lost 4 bases and the J gene lost 0 bases, with 13 bases spanning the gap. CDR3 bases: TGTGCCAGCAGCTCCAATACAGGGTTCTCCTACAATGAGCAGTTCTTC. It encodes CASSSNTGFSYNEQFF.

This clonotype was seen at least ten times. This chain uses TRBV7-9 with TRBJ2-7, with D possibly matching TRBD1 (6 bases). The germline CDR1 and CDR2 sequences are SEHNR and FQNEAQ (reference sequence). There are 14 residues in the CDR3. V shed 5 bases and J shed 2 bases, with 13 bases lying between them. The CDR3 here is CASSHRDGAYEQYF. As DNA, the CDR3 is TGTGCCAGCAGCCACAGGGATGGGGCCTACGAGCAGTACTTC.

The chain uses TRBV10-3 and TRBJ1-5; D ambiguous. This CDR3 contains 13 residues. The germline V and J ends were trimmed by 3 bases and 3 bases, with 6 bases remaining between them. Germline V gene lookup returns CDR1 ENHRY and CDR2 SYGVKD. In DNA form, the CDR3 reads TGTGCCATCAGTGAACGTGTCAATCAGCCCCAGCATTTT. It is translated as CAISERVNQPQHF.

Only a few counts were recorded for this clonotype. The V and J genes are TRBV20-1 and TRBJ2-7; possibly TRBD1 for D (5 bases). The length of the CDR3 is 11 residues. With 8 bases removed from V and 0 bases from J, the gap between germline ends came to 8 bases. Germline V gene data show CDR1 as DFQATT and CDR2 as SNEGSKA (reference sequence). The CDR3 spells CSLTASYEQYF. CDR3 sequence (DNA): TGCAGTTTGACAGCCTCCTACGAGCAGTACTTC.

The rearrangement links TRBV2 to TRBJ2-7, with D unclear. With 7 bases removed from V and 0 bases from J, the gap between germline ends came to 10 bases. The germline CDR1 and CDR2 sequences are SNHLY and FYNNEI. The CDR3 totals 13 residues. The CDR3 nucleotides read TGTGCCAGCACCTTTGCATCCTCCTACGAGCAGTACTTC. Its translation: CASTFASSYEQYF.

This clonotype was detected ten times or more. This sequence joins TRBV29-1 and TRBJ1-1, with 7 bases aligning to TRBD1. The V and J ends lost 7 bases and 1 base, in that order; junction bases with no gene match: 3. This CDR3 is built from 12 residues. Germline CDR1 SQVTM, CDR2 ANQGSEA. CDR3 sequence reads: CSAGQANTEAFF. The CDR3 DNA is TGCAGCGCCGGACAGGCGAACACTGAAGCTTTCTTT.

The rearrangement uses TRBV19 and TRBJ2-1, with D possibly matching TRBD2 (6 bases). V lost 7 bases and J lost 7, with 8 bases in between. The V gene's germline CDR1 is LNHDA and CDR2 SQIVND (reference sequence). The CDR3 has 11 residues. The CDR3 loop reads CASNRENEQFF. The CDR3, as DNA: TGTGCCAGTAATCGGGAGAATGAGCAGTTCTTC.

The table lists this clonotype with many counts. The chain combines TRBV28 with TRBJ1-1; no definite D call. There are 11 residues in the CDR3. The V end lost 4 bases, the J end lost 2 bases, and 2 bases lay between the germline ends. Germline CDR1 reads MDHEN; CDR2 reads SYDVKM. In DNA, the CDR3 is TGTGCCAGCAGTTCAAACACTGAAGCTTTCTTT. This translates into CASSSNTEAFF.

This clonotype was seen a handful of times. The genes are TRBV3-1 and TRBJ2-7, with D tentatively TRBD2 (6 bases). V dropped 2 bases and J dropped 4 bases, with 18 bases sitting between them. This CDR3 is built from 16 residues. Germline V gene data show CDR1 as LGHDT and CDR2 as YNNKEL (reference sequence). The CDR3 protein is CASSQLGRSGPYEQYF. The DNA for the CDR3 is TGTGCCAGCAGCCAACTAGGCCGCAGCGGGCCTTACGAGCAGTACTTC.

At least ten counts were recorded for this clonotype. The genes are TRBV14 and TRBJ1-1; D not certain. V was pared by 1 base and J by 0 bases, with 3 bases between. Germline loops: CDR1 SGHDN, CDR2 FVKESK. The CDR3 extends over 13 amino acids. The CDR3 coding sequence is TGTGCCAGCAGCCAAGTTATGAACACTGAAGCTTTCTTT. Its protein is CASSQVMNTEAFF. Looking up the rest from reference TRBV14 and TRBJ1-1 gives the full variable domain: EAGVTQFPSHSVIEKGQTVTLRCDPISGHDNLYWYRRVMGKEIKFLLHFVKESKQDESGMPNNRFLAERTGGTYSTLKVQPAELEDSGVYFCASSQVMNTEAFFGQGTRLTVV.

Many counts were recorded for this clonotype. The chain carries TRBV6-2 or TRBV6-3 and TRBJ2-7, with TRBD2 as a possible D gene (6 bases). The CDR3 has 14 amino acids. Trimming removed 2 bases at V and 5 bases at J, with 13 bases between. In germline, CDR1 is MNHEY, CDR2 SVGEGT. The CDR3 coding sequence is TGTGCCAGCAGTTACCTGGCGCGGGGTGACGAGCAGTACTTC. It translates to CASSYLARGDEQYF.